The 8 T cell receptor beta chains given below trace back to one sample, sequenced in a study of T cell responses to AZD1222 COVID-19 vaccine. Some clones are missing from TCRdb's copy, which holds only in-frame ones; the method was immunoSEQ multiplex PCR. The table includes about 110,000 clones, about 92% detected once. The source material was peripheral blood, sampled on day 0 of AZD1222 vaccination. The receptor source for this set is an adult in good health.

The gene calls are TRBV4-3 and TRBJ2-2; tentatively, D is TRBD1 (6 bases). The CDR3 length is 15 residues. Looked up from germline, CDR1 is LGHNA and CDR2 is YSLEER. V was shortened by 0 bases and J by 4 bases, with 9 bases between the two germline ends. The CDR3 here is CASSQDTGITGELFF. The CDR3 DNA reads TGCGCCAGCAGCCAAGATACAGGGATCACCGGGGAGCTGTTTTTT.

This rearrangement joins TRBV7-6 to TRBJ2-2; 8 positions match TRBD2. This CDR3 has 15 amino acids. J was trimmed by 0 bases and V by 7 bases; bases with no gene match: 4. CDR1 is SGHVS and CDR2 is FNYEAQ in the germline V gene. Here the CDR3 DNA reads TGTGCCAGCATCCAGCGGGAGACGAACACCGGGGAGCTGTTTTTT. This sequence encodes CASIQRETNTGELFF.

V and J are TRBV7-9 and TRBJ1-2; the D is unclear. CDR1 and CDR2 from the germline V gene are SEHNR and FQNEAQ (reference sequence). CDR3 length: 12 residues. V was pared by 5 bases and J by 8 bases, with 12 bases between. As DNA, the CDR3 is TGTGCCAGCAGCGTCTCATCGGGGGGCTACACCTTC. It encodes CASSVSSGGYTF.

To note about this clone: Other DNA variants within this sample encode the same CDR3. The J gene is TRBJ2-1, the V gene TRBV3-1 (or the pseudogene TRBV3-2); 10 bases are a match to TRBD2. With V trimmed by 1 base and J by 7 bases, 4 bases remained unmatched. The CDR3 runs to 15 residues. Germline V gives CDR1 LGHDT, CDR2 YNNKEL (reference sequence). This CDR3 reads CASSQASGRANEQFF. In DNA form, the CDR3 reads TGTGCCAGCAGCCAAGCAAGCGGGAGGGCGAATGAGCAGTTCTTC.

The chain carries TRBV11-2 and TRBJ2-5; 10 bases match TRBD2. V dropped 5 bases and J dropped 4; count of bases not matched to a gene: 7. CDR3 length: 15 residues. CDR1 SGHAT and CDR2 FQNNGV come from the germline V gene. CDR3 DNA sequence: TGTGCCAGCAGCCAAACTAGCGGGGTCGGAGAGACCCAGTACTTC. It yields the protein CASSQTSGVGETQYF. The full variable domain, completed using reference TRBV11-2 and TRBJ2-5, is EAGVAQSPRYKIIEKRQSVAFWCNPISGHATLYWYQQILGQGPKLLIQFQNNGVVDDSQLPKDRFSAERLKGVDSTLKIQPAKLEDSAVYLCASSQTSGVGETQYFGPGTRLLVL.

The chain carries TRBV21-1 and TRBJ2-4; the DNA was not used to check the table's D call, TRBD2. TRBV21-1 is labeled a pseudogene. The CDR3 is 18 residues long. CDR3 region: CASSTWRAGSEAKNIQYF. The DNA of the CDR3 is TGTGCCAGCAGCACTTGGAGGGCAGGGTCGGAGGCCAAAAACATTCAGTACTTC.

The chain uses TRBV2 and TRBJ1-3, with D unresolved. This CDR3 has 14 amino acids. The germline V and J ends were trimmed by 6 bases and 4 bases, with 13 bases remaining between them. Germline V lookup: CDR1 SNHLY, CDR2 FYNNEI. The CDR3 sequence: CASRMGRPGNTIYF. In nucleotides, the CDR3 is TGTGCCAGCAGGATGGGGAGACCCGGAAACACCATATATTTT.

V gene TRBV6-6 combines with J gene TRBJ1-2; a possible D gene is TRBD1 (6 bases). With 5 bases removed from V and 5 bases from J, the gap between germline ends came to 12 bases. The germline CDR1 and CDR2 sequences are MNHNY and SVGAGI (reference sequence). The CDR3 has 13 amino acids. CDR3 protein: CASSAGQLYGYTF. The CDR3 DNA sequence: TGTGCCAGCAGTGCCGGACAGCTTTATGGCTACACCTTC.